This T cell receptor beta chain comes out of a study of T cell responses to AZD1222 COVID-19 vaccine (dated by TCRdb to the early 2020s). Some background on the complete study: TCR sequencing was performed for more than 230 trial participants, of whom about 200 were given two doses of AZD1222 and about 25 were given two doses of MenACWY control vaccine. Trial participants were enrolled by age into subgroups of 18-55, 56-69 and 70-plus years, and around 150, 28 and 57 TCR-sequenced participants, respectively, were included in these subgroups.

Points the paper makes about the study in general: Reportedly, almost half of the unique spike-specific TCRs recognized epitopes lying outside the regions that are mutated in the B.1.351 and B.1.1.7 variants. The whole spike protein was spanned by vaccine-associated CD4 TCRs, and dominant responses were seen in regions 160-218 and 743-854. Only six AZD1222 recipients were SARS-CoV-2 seropositive at baseline, limiting conclusions about previously exposed vaccinees. After two AZD1222 doses, both the breadth and the depth of spike-specific TCRs were significantly higher than at day 0 and than in MenACWY recipients. Participants were mostly white British, with more females than males. The authors suggested clonal diversity may have been underestimated. Because no day 14 peak-response samples were available, repertoires were characterized only after the peak T cell response. In the small 56-69-year group, the increase in depth fell short of significance, most likely because of low power.

Concerning this clone itself: The specificity of this receptor is unknown. The junction shows a germline mismatch at one end, possibly a read error.

From its cysteine to its phenylalanine, the CDR3 spans 12 amino acids. The entry retains the CDR3 DNA only, 36 bases that are in frame from base 1. The germline V gene (reference sequence) provides CDR1 LNHDA and CDR2 SQIVND. The intended sense of this specimen's time point label: about 28 days (+/-7) after the second vaccine dose. Because spike-specific TCR depth and breadth did not differ between the two schedules, AZD1222 recipients who got a second dose at roughly 4 weeks were pooled with those who got a second dose at roughly 12 weeks. Samples from vaccinated people were obtained from the UK trials COV001 and COV002, which included a single-blind randomized controlled phase 2/3 trial of AZD1222 (ChAdOx1 nCoV-19) in healthy adults. For TCRbeta chain sequencing, PBMC samples were collected from trial participants at day 0 and at day 28 after the second dose. The CDR3 regions of human TCRbeta chains were subjected to immunosequencing. Concerning the study's data processing: TCRs in the repertoires were matched against a reference library of SARS-CoV-2-specific TCRs that had been generated with the MIRA antigen-specificity platform. Breadth was defined as the fraction of unique TCRs that were SARS-CoV-2-associated. Depth was defined as the fraction of total T cells that were SARS-CoV-2-associated. Using the MIRA data, each spike-specific TCR was assigned both to the spike region to which the TCR was reactive and to a CD4 or CD8 class. Log10-transformed breadth and depth values were compared by one-way ANOVA with Sidak's multiple comparisons tests. The clones in this table, taken by TCRdb from immuneACCESS, are in-frame only. Not every clone is retained; where verified, under half of the shortfall comes from an unresolved V gene, and the cause of the rest is unknown. V, J and clone size are those of that table, while D and trimming were read from the DNA. This sample lists under 170,000 clones; about 93% were detected once. The ten largest clones represent less than 3.5% of the sample.

The specimen was peripheral blood, collected 28 days after the second AZD1222 dose. The origin of this receptor is an adult who received the AZD1222 COVID-19 vaccine. The chain is encoded by TRBV19 joined to TRBJ1-1; the D gene remains uncertain. The nucleotide sequence is TGTGCCAGTACGAATATGAACATTGAAGCTTTCTTT. Its translation is CASTNMNIEAFF. The full variable domain, with segments outside the CDR3 supplied by the reference TRBV19 and TRBJ1-1 proteins, appears as DGGITQSPKYLFRKEGQNVTLSCEQNLNHDAMYWYRQDPGQGLRLIYYSQIVNDFQKGDIAEGYSVSREKKESFPLTVTSAQKNPTAFYLCASTNMNIEAFFGQGTRLTVV.